One and the same sample provided the 9 T cell receptor beta chains below, sequenced in a study of T-cell memory formation after mild COVID-19. TCRdb re-analysed the 5' RACE reads in MiXCR, keeping a single row per CDR3 protein. The sample has some 410,000 distinct CDR3 sequences; under 25% are singletons. What was sequenced was PBMCs or a T cell subset sorted from them (not recorded which). These receptors were taken from an adult woman who had mild COVID-19 (a few samples of this study predate the infection). Cell type and time point are not known.

The CDR3 coding sequence is TGTGCCAGCCGCACTCCGACAGGGACGTCAGAGACCCAGTACTTC. Its protein is CASRTPTGTSETQYF. The chain is built from TRBV6-2 or TRBV6-3 and TRBJ2-5; 7 bases fit TRBD1. The length of the CDR3 is 15 residues. The V segment lost 8 bases and the J segment 4 bases; nucleotides outside the gene matches: 13. Germline loops: CDR1 MNHEY, CDR2 SVGEGT.

This chain connects TRBV7-8 to TRBJ2-3; 12 positions agree with TRBD2. After removal of 4 bases from V and 2 bases from J, the junction contained 4 bases not matched to a gene. The CDR3 is 16 residues long. Per germline, CDR1 SGHVS and CDR2 FQNEAQ. The CDR3 is CASSSASGGATDTQYF. CDR3 sequence (DNA): TGTGCCAGCAGCTCGGCTAGCGGGGGGGCCACAGATACGCAGTATTTT.

V is TRBV5-1 and J is TRBJ2-6; unclear D gene. The germline V gene has CDR1 SGHRS and CDR2 YFSETQ. This CDR3 spans 15 amino acids. The V end lost 3 bases, the J end lost 3 bases, and 10 bases lay between the germline ends. The chain's CDR3 is CASSSELSGANVLTF. The CDR3 DNA is TGCGCCAGCAGCTCAGAACTAAGTGGGGCCAACGTCCTGACTTTC.

The V call is TRBV10-3, the J call TRBJ1-1, with D unclear. V was trimmed by 7 bases and J by 3 bases, leaving 15 bases between them. The CDR3 sequence is 14 residues long. From germline, CDR1 is ENHRY and CDR2 SYGVKD. CDR3 in amino acids: CAITEGWQYTEAFF. The CDR3 DNA follows: TGTGCCATCACCGAGGGTTGGCAATACACTGAAGCTTTCTTT.

This clonotype turned up a few times. This sequence joins TRBV6-5 and TRBJ2-3; no reliable D call. In germline, CDR1 is MNHEY, CDR2 SVGAGI. This CDR3 comprises 16 residues. Trimming shortened V by 2 bases and J by 1 base, and 13 bases separated the two germline ends. The CDR3 is CASSYSIPGGTDTQYF. CDR3 sequence (DNA): TGTGCCAGCAGTTACAGTATCCCGGGTGGCACAGATACGCAGTATTTT.

The chain employs TRBV11-3 and TRBJ1-6; D may be TRBD1 (5 bases). Per germline, CDR1 SGHNT and CDR2 YENEEA. Trimming removed 5 bases at V and 7 bases at J, with 15 bases between. The CDR3 runs to 15 residues. CDR3 in DNA: TGTGCCAGCAGCCCCGGTGCGGGGGAAAATTCACCCCTCCACTTT. It codes for CASSPGAGENSPLHF.

This clonotype was seen once. This chain links TRBV9 with TRBJ1-1; a possible D gene is TRBD1 (5 bases). V lost 4 bases and J lost 4, with 14 bases in between. In germline, CDR1 is SGDLS, CDR2 YYNGEE. This CDR3 is 14 amino acids long. The CDR3 nucleotides are TGTGCCAGCAGCCAGAGGGGAGGGGTCACTGAAGCTTTCTTT. Translation: CASSQRGGVTEAFF.

This chain's CDR3 is CASSFPSLTGELFF. The DNA of the CDR3 is TGTGCCAGCAGCTTCCCAAGTCTAACCGGGGAGCTGTTTTTT. This chain connects TRBV7-9 to TRBJ2-2; D is unclear. The CDR3 spans 14 residues. Germline V gene lookup returns CDR1 SEHNR and CDR2 FQNEAQ (reference sequence). V dropped 3 bases and J dropped 5 bases, with 10 bases sitting between them.

The J gene is TRBJ2-7, the V gene TRBV6-1; TRBD1 agrees at 7 bases. CDR1 is MNHNS, CDR2 SASEGT, per germline. The CDR3 is made up of 14 amino acids. V lost 4 bases to trimming and J lost 5 bases; unmatched junction nucleotides: 8. The CDR3 loop reads CASSVETGLDEQYF. In DNA, the CDR3 is TGTGCCAGCAGTGTAGAGACAGGGCTGGACGAGCAGTACTTC.